A single sample is the source of the 11 T cell receptor beta chains below, sequenced in a study of CD8+ T cells in alopecia areata. The treatment was: oral pan-JAK inhibitor, 5-10 mg twice daily. Sequencing used cDNA as its template, made by extracting RNA and reverse transcribing it. The repertoire was sequenced with immunoSEQ multiplex PCR; TCRdb's copy has only in-frame clones and lacks some. The top ten clones hold roughly 2.6% of a sample with more than 200,000 clones, around two fifths of them seen once. Source: CD4+ T cells sorted from blood, taken around week 37, from a patient treated with tofacitinib. The receptors derive from a human donor with alopecia areata.

V and J are TRBV6-6 and TRBJ1-5; weak D call: TRBD1 (6 bases). Germline V CDR1 and CDR2: MNHNY, SVGAGI (reference sequence). Trimming cost V 2 bases and J 4 bases, with 12 bases left between them. This CDR3 spans 15 amino acids. The CDR3 bases are TGTGCCAGCAGTTACCGGACAGTCCCGAATCAGCCCCAGCATTTT. It encodes CASSYRTVPNQPQHF.

This clone was picked up a small number of times. The chain uses TRBV29-1 and TRBJ1-1; D unclear. The CDR3 covers 8 residues. CDR1 SQVTM and CDR2 ANQGSEA come from the germline V gene. Trimming took 4 bases from V and 8 from J, leaving 2 bases between them. DNA for the CDR3: TGCAGCGTTGCGGAAGCTTTCTTT. Protein product: CSVAEAFF.

The CDR3 spells CSVLKLYSSTDTQYF. In DNA form, the CDR3 reads TGCAGCGTACTTAAACTGTACTCTAGCACAGATACGCAGTATTTT. V and J are TRBV29-1 and TRBJ2-3; D ambiguous. The CDR3 consists of 15 residues. The germline V gene has CDR1 SQVTM and CDR2 ANQGSEA. V lost 6 bases, J lost 0 bases, and 16 bases lay in between.

CDR3 sequence reads: CASSLGVGAHEQYF. CDR3 coding DNA: TGTGCCAGCAGCTTAGGCGTCGGGGCTCACGAGCAGTACTTC. The chain has TRBV7-9 and TRBJ2-7, with D perhaps assigned TRBD1 or TRBD2 (5 bases each). Trimming pared 1 base from V and 5 bases from J, leaving 12 bases between. Germline lookup yields CDR1 SEHNR and CDR2 FQNEAQ (reference sequence). The length of the CDR3 is 14 residues.

This clone was detected ten times or more. The chain recombines TRBV4-3 with TRBJ2-3; D is uncertain. Germline CDR1 and CDR2: LGHNA and YSLEER. Trimming shortened V by 0 bases and J by 1 base, and 5 bases separated the two germline ends. CDR3 length: 14 residues. The chain's CDR3 is CASSQEVGTDTQYF. CDR3 nucleotide sequence: TGCGCCAGCAGCCAAGAAGTGGGCACAGATACGCAGTATTTT.

This chain connects TRBV4-1 to TRBJ2-5, with TRBD1 matching over 9 bases. This CDR3 spans 15 amino acids. V shed 3 bases and J 2 bases; nucleotides not matched to a gene: 4. CDR1 MGHRA and CDR2 YSYEKL come from the germline V gene. For the CDR3, the DNA is TGCGCCAGCAGCCAGACGACAGGGGGGCAAGAGACCCAGTACTTC. This codes for CASSQTTGGQETQYF.

The rearrangement uses TRBV29-1 and TRBJ2-7, with 8 bases aligning to TRBD1. The CDR3 sequence is 17 residues long. CDR1 SQVTM and CDR2 ANQGSEA come from the germline V gene. The ends lost 2 bases at V and 0 bases at J; junction bases unmatched: 12. CDR3 bases: TGCAGCGTTGAAATTCCCCAGCGACAGGGGAGCTCCTACGAGCAGTACTTC. Its protein product is CSVEIPQRQGSSYEQYF.

V is TRBV29-1 and J is TRBJ2-7; D call uncertain. This CDR3 spans 13 amino acids. CDR1 is SQVTM, CDR2 ANQGSEA, per germline. The germline V and J ends were trimmed by 4 bases and 7 bases, with 17 bases remaining between them. CDR3 nucleotides: TGCAGCGTTGCGACCCTTCTTTTACGGGAGCAGTACTTC. It is translated as CSVATLLLREQYF.

About this clone itself: Other DNA sequences in the same sample also yield this CDR3. The rearrangement uses TRBV7-2 and TRBJ2-6, with D possibly being TRBD1 (6 bases). The CDR3 runs to 15 residues. Per germline, CDR1 SGHTA and CDR2 FQGNSA. Between the trimmed V and J ends, which lost 3 bases and 2 bases, there was a span of 8 bases. CDR3 coding DNA: TGTGCCAGCAGCTTGTCAGGGGCTGGGGCCAACGTCCTGACTTTC. It translates to CASSLSGAGANVLTF.

This sequence joins TRBV7-2 and TRBJ2-5; no definite D call. The germline V gene has CDR1 SGHTA and CDR2 FQGNSA. The CDR3 sequence is 12 residues long. Trimming pared 0 bases from V and 4 bases from J, leaving 3 bases between. The DNA of the CDR3 is TGTGCCAGCAGCTTAGCGGCAGAGACCCAGTACTTC. The encoded protein is CASSLAAETQYF. Complete variable domain (other parts from reference TRBV7-2 and TRBJ2-5): GAGVSQSPSNKVTEKGKDVELRCDPISGHTALYWYRQSLGQGLEFLIYFQGNSAPDKSGLPSDRFSAERTGGSVSTLTIQRTQQEDSAVYLCASSLAAETQYFGPGTRLLVL.

The rearrangement links TRBV7-2 to TRBJ2-7, with TRBD1 matching 7 bases. Trimming at V came to 6 bases and at J to 4 bases, leaving 9 bases not matched to a gene. Germline V CDR1 and CDR2: SGHTA, FQGNSA. The CDR3 is 14 residues long. The CDR3 protein is CASSPGTAAYEQYF. For the CDR3, the DNA is TGTGCCAGCAGTCCGGGGACAGCGGCTTACGAGCAGTACTTC.